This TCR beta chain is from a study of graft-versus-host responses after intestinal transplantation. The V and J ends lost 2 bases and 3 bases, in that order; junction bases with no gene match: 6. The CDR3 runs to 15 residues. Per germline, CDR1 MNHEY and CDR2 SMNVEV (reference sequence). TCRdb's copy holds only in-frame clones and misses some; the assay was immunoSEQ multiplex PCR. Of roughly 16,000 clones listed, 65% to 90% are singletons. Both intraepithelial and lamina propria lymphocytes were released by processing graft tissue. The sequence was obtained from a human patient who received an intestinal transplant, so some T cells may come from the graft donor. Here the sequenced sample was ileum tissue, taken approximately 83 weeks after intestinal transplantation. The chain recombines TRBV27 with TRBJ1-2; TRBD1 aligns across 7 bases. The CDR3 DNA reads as TGTGCCAGCAGTTTAGCCGGGACAGATTACTATGGCTACACCTTC. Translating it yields CASSLAGTDYYGYTF.